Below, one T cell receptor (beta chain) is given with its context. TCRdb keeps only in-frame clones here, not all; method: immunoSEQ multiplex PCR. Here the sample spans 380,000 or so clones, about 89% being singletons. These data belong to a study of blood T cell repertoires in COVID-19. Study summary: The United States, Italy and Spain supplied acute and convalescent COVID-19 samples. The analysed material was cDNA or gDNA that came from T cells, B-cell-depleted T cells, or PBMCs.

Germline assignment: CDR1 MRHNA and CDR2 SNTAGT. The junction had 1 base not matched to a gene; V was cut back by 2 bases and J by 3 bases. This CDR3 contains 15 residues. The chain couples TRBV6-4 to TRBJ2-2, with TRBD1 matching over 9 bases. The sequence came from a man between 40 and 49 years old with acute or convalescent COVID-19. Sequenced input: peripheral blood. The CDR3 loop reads CASSDRQGDTGELFF. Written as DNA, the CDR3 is TGTGCCAGCAGTGACCGACAGGGGGACACCGGGGAGCTGTTTTTT.